What follows are 11 T cell receptor beta chains derived from one specimen sequenced in a study of cytomegalovirus exposure and HLA in healthy donors. A multiplex PCR was run with 60 Vbeta primers and 13 Jbeta primers. Libraries were prepared by immunoSEQ multiplex PCR; TCRdb keeps only in-frame clonotypes and omits some of them. The repertoire consists of under 300,000 clones, with 86% occurring once and the leading ten covering around 4.2%. The sequenced sample was PBMCs. The receptors here all came from a man aged 40-49 years in good health and CMV-seropositive.

This chain uses TRBV5-6 with TRBJ1-5; a possible D gene is TRBD1 (5 bases). Trimming left V 2 bases short and J 0 bases short, with 9 bases between. This CDR3 spans 15 amino acids. Germline V gene lookup returns CDR1 SGHDT and CDR2 YYEEEE. CDR3 sequence (DNA): TGTGCCAGCAGCTTAGGGGTGGCTAGCAATCAGCCCCAGCATTTT. It encodes CASSLGVASNQPQHF.

The gene calls are TRBV5-4 and TRBJ2-7, with 7 bases identical to TRBD1. The CDR3 length is 15 residues. J was trimmed by 4 bases and V by 1 base; bases with no gene match: 8. Germline CDR1 SGHNT, CDR2 YYREEE (reference sequence). The CDR3 protein is CASSLKKGARYEQYF. CDR3 bases: TGTGCCAGCAGCTTGAAGAAGGGGGCGAGGTACGAGCAGTACTTC.

This sequence joins TRBV4-1 and TRBJ1-1; 7 bases align to TRBD1. Unmatched junction bases numbered 10, after V lost 3 bases and J lost 6 bases. The CDR3 sequence is 15 residues long. Per germline, CDR1 MGHRA and CDR2 YSYEKL. CDR3 DNA sequence: TGCGCCAGCAGCCATAAGCAGGGGGAAATGCCTGAAGCTTTCTTT. It encodes CASSHKQGEMPEAFF.

The V call is TRBV7-6, the J call TRBJ2-7; 8 nucleotides match TRBD2. V shed 3 bases, J shed 6 bases, and the junction held 13 bases outside the gene matches. CDR3 length equals 16 residues. Germline CDR1 reads SGHVS; CDR2 reads FNYEAQ. The CDR3 is CASSFIQRENVCEQYF. The CDR3 DNA sequence: TGTGCCAGCAGCTTTATCCAGCGGGAGAACGTTTGCGAGCAGTACTTC.

The chain carries TRBV5-1 and TRBJ2-5, with a tentative D call TRBD2 (6 bases). The germline gives CDR1 SGHRS, CDR2 YFSETQ. This CDR3 has 13 residues. Trimming took off 5 bases at V and 5 bases at J, with 13 bases between the two ends. The CDR3 sequence: CASRGRDWETQYF. CDR3 nucleotides: TGCGCCAGCAGGGGGCGGGATTGGGAGACCCAGTACTTC.

The CDR3 loop is CASSPDRGRSYEQYF. CDR3 nucleotide sequence: TGTGCCAGCAGCCCGGACAGGGGACGATCCTACGAGCAGTACTTC. The chain employs TRBV28 and TRBJ2-7; 9 bases align to TRBD1. V lost 6 bases and J lost 1; bases outside the gene matches: 7. CDR1 MDHEN and CDR2 SYDVKM come from the germline V gene. The CDR3 is 15 residues long.

V usage is TRBV7-8 and J usage is TRBJ2-5; TRBD2 agrees at 10 bases. J gave up 3 bases and V 5 bases, and 6 bases lay outside the gene matches. The CDR3 sequence is 15 residues long. From germline, CDR1 is SGHVS and CDR2 FQNEAQ. In DNA form, the CDR3 reads TGTGCCAGCAGCGACCGTACTAGCGGGGAAGAGACCCAGTACTTC. Protein sequence: CASSDRTSGEETQYF.

The V and J genes are TRBV28 and TRBJ1-2; tentative D call: TRBD1 (5 bases). V was shortened by 4 bases and J by 10 bases, with 7 bases between the two germline ends. The CDR3 loop spans 10 amino acids. Germline assignment: CDR1 MDHEN and CDR2 SYDVKM. The CDR3 DNA reads as TGTGCCAGCAGTTCGGGGGTCTACACCTTC. It encodes CASSSGVYTF.

This chain joins TRBV6-5 and TRBJ1-6; a weak D match, TRBD1 (5 bases). Germline-derived CDR1 and CDR2 are MNHEY and SVGAGI. V lost 6 bases to trimming and J lost 7 bases, with 13 bases between them. This CDR3 comprises 14 residues. CDR3 in DNA: TGTGCCAGCAGCCAGGGTATGAGAAATTCACCCCTCCACTTT. Its translation is CASSQGMRNSPLHF.

This chain connects TRBV29-1 to TRBJ2-7; 7 bases map to TRBD2. Germline V gene lookup returns CDR1 SQVTM and CDR2 ANQGSEA. This CDR3 is 13 amino acids long. V shed 6 bases, J shed 3 bases, and the junction held 8 bases outside the gene matches. In nucleotides, the CDR3 is TGCAGCGTCCGAGCGGGACTAAACTACGAGCAGTACTTC. It encodes CSVRAGLNYEQYF.

The V and J genes are TRBV10-3 and TRBJ1-1, with D unresolved. The CDR3 covers 16 residues. Trimming took off 4 bases at V and 1 base at J, with 16 bases between the two ends. Germline V gene sequence: CDR1 ENHRY, CDR2 SYGVKD. The chain's CDR3 is CAISVSDTNSNTEAFF. DNA for the CDR3: TGTGCCATCAGTGTTAGTGACACCAATTCGAACACTGAAGCTTTCTTT.